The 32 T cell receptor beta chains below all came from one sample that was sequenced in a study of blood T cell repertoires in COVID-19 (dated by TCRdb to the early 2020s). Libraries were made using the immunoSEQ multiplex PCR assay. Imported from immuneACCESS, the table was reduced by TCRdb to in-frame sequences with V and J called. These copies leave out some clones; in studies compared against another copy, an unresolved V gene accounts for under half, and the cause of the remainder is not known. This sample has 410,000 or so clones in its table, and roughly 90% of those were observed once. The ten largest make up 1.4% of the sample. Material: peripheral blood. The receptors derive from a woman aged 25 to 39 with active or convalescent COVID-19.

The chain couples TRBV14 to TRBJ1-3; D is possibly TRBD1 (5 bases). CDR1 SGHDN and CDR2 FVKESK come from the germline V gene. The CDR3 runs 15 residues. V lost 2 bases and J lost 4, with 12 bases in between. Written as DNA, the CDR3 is TGTGCCAGCAGCCAATTTTCAGGGCGAGGAAACACCATATATTTT. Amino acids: CASSQFSGRGNTIYF.

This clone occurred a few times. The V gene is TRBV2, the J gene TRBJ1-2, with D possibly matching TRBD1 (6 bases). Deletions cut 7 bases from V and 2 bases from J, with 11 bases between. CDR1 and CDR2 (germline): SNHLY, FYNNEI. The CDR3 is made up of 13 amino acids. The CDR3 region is CASNPGENYGYTF. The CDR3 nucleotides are TGTGCCAGCAATCCAGGGGAAAACTATGGCTACACCTTC.

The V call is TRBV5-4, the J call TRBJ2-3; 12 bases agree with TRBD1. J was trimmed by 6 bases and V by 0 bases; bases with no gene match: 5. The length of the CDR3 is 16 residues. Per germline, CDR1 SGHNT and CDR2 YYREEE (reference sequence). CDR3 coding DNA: TGTGCCAGCAGCTTGGGGGGACAGGGGGCAGTGGATACGCAGTATTTT. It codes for CASSLGGQGAVDTQYF.

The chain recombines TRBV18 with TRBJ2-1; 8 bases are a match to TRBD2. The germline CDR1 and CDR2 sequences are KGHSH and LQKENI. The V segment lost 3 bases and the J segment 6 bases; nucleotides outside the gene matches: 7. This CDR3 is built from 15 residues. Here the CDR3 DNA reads TGTGCCAGCTCACCTGCCATAGCGGGGACCAATGAGCAGTTCTTC. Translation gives CASSPAIAGTNEQFF.

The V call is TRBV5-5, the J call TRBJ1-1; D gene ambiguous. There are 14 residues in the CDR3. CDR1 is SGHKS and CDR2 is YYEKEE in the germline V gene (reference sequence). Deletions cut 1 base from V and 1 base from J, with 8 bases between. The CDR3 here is CASSLFGENTEAFF. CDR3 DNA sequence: TGTGCCAGCAGCTTGTTCGGGGAGAACACTGAAGCTTTCTTT.

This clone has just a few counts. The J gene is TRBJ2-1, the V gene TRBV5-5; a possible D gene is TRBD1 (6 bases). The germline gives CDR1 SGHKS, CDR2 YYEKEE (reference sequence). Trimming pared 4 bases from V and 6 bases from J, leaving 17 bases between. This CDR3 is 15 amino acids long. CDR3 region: CASSHVTGGGNEQFF. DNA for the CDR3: TGTGCCAGCAGCCACGTCACTGGGGGCGGCAATGAGCAGTTCTTC.

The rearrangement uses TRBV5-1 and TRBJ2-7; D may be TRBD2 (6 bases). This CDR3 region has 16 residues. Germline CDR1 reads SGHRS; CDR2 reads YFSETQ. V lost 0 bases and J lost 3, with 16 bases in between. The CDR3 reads CASSLAGSGTVYEQYF. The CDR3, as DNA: TGCGCCAGCAGCTTGGCCGGTTCAGGGACTGTCTACGAGCAGTACTTC.

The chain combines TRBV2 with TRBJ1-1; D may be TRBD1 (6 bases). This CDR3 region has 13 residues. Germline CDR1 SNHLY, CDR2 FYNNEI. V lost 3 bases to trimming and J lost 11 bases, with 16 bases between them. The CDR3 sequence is CASSDRGLGLAFF. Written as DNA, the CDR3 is TGTGCCAGCAGTGACAGGGGATTGGGCTTGGCTTTCTTT.

The CDR3 nucleotides read TGTGCCAGCAGCCAAGCCCCCGGGACAGGACTCTCCTACGAGCAGTACTTC. Encoded protein: CASSQAPGTGLSYEQYF. J is TRBJ2-7 and V is TRBV14; TRBD1 aligns across 8 bases. There are 17 residues in the CDR3. V was pared by 1 base and J by 0 bases, with 8 bases of the junction left unmatched. From germline, CDR1 is SGHDN and CDR2 FVKESK.

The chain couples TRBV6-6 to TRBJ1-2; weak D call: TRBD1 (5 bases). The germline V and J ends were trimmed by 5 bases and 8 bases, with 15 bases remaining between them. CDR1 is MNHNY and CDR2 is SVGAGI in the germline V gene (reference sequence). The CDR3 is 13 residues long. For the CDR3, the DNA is TGTGCCAGCAGTCCTCCCGGGGGATACGGCTACACCTTC. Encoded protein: CASSPPGGYGYTF.

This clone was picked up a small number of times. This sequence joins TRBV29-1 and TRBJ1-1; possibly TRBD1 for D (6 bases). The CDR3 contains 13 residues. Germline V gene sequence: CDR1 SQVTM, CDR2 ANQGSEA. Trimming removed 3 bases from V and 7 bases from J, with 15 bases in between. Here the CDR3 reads CSVELVGAGEAFF. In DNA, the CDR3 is TGCAGCGTTGAGTTGGTGGGGGCTGGTGAAGCTTTCTTT. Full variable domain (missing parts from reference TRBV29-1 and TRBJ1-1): SAVISQKPSRDICQRGTSLTIQCQVDSQVTMMFWYRQQPGQSLTLIATANQGSEATYESGFVIDKFPISRPNLTFSTLTVSNMSPEDSSIYLCSVELVGAGEAFFGQGTRLTVV.

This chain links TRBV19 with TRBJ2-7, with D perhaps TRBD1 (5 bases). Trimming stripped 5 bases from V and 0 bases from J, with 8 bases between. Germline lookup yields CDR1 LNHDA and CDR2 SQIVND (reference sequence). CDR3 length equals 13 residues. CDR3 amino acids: CASSWGSSYEQYF. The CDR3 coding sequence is TGTGCCAGTAGTTGGGGCTCCTCCTACGAGCAGTACTTC.

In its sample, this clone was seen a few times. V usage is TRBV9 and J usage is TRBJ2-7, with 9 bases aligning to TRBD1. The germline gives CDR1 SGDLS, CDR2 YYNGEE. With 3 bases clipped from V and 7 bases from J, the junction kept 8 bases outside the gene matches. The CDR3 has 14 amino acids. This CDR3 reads CASSGRTGVEEQYF. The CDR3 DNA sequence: TGTGCCAGCAGCGGAAGGACAGGGGTGGAGGAGCAGTACTTC.

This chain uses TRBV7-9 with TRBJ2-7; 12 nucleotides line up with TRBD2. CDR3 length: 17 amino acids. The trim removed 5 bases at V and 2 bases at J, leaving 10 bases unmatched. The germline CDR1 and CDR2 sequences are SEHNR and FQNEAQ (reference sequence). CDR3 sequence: CASSGTQGLAGTYEQYF. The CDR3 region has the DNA TGTGCCAGCAGCGGGACACAAGGACTAGCGGGGACCTACGAGCAGTACTTC.

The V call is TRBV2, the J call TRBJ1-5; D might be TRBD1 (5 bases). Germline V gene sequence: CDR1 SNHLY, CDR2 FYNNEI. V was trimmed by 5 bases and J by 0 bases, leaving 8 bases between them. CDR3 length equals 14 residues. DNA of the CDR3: TGTGCCAGCAGTTCAGGGCATAGCAATCAGCCCCAGCATTTT. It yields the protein CASSSGHSNQPQHF.

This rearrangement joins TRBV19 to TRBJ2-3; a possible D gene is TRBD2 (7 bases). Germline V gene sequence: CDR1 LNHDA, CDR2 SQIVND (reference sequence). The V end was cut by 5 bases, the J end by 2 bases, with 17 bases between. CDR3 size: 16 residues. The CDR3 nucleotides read TGTGCCAGTAGTCTGGTGGGGGGGGCGATCACAGATACGCAGTATTTT. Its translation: CASSLVGGAITDTQYF.

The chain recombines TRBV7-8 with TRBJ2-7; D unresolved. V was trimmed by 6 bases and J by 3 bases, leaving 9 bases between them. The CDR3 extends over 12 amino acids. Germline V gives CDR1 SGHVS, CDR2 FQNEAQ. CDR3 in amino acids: CASSSPLYEQYF. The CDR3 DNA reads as TGTGCCAGCAGTTCCCCCCTCTACGAGCAGTACTTC.

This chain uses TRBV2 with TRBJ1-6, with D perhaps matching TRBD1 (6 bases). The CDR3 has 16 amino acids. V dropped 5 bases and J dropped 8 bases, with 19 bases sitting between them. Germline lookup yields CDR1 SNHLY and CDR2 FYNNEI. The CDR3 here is CASSWKGDGYDSPLHF. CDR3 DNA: TGTGCCAGCAGTTGGAAGGGGGATGGTTACGATTCACCCCTCCACTTT.

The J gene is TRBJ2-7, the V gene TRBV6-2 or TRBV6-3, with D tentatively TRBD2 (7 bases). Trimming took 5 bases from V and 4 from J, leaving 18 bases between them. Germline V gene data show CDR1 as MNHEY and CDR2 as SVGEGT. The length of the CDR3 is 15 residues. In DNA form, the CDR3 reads TGTGCCAGCAGTCGATTACAGGGAGGGACTTACGAGCAGTACTTC. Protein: CASSRLQGGTYEQYF.

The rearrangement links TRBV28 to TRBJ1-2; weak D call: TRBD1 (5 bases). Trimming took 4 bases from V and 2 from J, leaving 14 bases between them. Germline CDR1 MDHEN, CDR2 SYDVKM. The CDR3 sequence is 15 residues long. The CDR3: CASSYTEGANYGYTF. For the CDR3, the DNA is TGTGCCAGCAGTTACACAGAAGGGGCGAACTATGGCTACACCTTC.

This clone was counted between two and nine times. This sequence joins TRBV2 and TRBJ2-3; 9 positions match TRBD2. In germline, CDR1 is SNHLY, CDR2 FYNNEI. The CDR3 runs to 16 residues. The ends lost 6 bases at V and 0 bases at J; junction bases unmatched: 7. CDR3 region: CASSGTSRPSTDTQYF. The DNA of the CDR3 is TGTGCCAGCAGCGGGACTAGCAGACCTAGCACAGATACGCAGTATTTT.

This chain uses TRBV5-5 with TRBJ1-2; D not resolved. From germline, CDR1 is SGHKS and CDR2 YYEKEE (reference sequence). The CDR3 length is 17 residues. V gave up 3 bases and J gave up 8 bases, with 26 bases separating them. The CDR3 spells CASSSGPSGPTMGGYTF. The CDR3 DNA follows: TGTGCCAGCAGCTCCGGGCCGAGCGGCCCAACTATGGGGGGCTACACCTTC.

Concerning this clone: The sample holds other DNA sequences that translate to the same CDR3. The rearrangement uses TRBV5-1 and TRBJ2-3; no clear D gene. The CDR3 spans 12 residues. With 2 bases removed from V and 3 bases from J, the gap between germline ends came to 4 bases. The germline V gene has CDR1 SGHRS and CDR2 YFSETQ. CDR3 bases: TGCGCCAGCAGCTTCGGTACAGATACGCAGTATTTT. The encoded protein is CASSFGTDTQYF. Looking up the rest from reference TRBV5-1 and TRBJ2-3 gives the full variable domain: KAGVTQTPRYLIKTRGQQVTLSCSPISGHRSVSWYQQTPGQGLQFLFEYFSETQRNKGNFPGRFSGRQFSNSRSEMNVSTLELGDSALYLCASSFGTDTQYFGPGTRLTVL.

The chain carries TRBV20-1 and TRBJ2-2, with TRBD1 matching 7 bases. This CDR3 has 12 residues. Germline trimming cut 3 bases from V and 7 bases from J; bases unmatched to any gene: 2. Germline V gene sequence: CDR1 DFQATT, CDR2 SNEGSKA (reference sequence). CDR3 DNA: TGCAGTGCTAGTCGACAGGGCGGGGAGCTGTTTTTT. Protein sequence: CSASRQGGELFF.

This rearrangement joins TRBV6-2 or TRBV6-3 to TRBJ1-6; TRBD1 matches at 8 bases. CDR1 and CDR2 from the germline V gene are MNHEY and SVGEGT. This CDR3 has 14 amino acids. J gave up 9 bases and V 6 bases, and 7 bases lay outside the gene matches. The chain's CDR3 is CASSPGQDGSPLHF. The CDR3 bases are TGTGCCAGCAGCCCGGGACAGGACGGTTCACCCCTCCACTTT.

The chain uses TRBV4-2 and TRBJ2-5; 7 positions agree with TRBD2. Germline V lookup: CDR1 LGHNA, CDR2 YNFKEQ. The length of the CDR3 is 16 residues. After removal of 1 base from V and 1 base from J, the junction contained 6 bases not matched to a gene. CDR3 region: CASSQGEGPIQETQYF. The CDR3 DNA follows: TGTGCCAGCAGCCAAGGGGAGGGCCCCATCCAAGAGACCCAGTACTTC.

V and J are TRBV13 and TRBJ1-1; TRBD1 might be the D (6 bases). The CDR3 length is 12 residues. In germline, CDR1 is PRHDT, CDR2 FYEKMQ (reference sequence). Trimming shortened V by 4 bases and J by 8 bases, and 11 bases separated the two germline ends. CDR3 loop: CASSYTGPEAFF. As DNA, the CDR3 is TGTGCCAGCAGCTACACAGGGCCCGAAGCTTTCTTT.

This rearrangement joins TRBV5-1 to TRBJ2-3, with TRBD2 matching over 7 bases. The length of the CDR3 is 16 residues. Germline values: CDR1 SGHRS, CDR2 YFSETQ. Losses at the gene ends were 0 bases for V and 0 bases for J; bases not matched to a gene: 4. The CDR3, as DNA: TGCGCCAGCAGCTTGGCCGGCGGGGGTAGCACAGATACGCAGTATTTT. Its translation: CASSLAGGGSTDTQYF.

CDR3 in DNA: TGCGCCAGCAGCTTGCTGACAGGGGGGCTACCTGAAGCTTTCTTT. Translation: CASSLLTGGLPEAFF. The V gene is TRBV5-1, the J gene TRBJ1-1; 9 nucleotides line up with TRBD1. The CDR3 is 15 residues long. V lost 1 base to trimming and J lost 6 bases; unmatched junction nucleotides: 7. The germline V gene has CDR1 SGHRS and CDR2 YFSETQ.

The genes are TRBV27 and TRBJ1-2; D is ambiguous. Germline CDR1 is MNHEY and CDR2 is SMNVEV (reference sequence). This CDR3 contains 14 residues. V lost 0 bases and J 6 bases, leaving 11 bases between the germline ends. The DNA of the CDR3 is TGTGCCAGCAGTTTATCCCCCGAGAACGATGGCTACACCTTC. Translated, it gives CASSLSPENDGYTF.

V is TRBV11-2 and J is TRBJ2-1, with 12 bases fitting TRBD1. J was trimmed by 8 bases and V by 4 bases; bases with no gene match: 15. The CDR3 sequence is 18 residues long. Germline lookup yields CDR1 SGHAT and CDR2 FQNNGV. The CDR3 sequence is CASSSQLAGTGGRDEQFF. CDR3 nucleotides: TGTGCCAGCAGCTCACAACTAGCCGGGACAGGGGGCCGGGATGAGCAGTTCTTC.

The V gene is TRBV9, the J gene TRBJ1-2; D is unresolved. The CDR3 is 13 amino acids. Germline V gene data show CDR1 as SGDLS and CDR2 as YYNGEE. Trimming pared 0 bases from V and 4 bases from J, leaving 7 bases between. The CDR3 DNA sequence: TGTGCCAGCAGCGTAGCATCCCCCTATGGCTACACCTTC. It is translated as CASSVASPYGYTF.